The clone carrying this T cell receptor (beta chain) was observed at least ten times. Its target is unknown. The data were taken from a study of glioma-infiltrating T cells. Study results and limitations: Tissue and blood shared very few CDR3 sequences.

Germline V gene lookup returns CDR1 SNHLY and CDR2 FYNNEI. V was shortened by 6 bases and J by 1 base, with 15 bases between the two germline ends. The CDR3 is made up of 15 amino acids. TCR alpha and beta CDR3 regions were amplified from RNA using iRepertoire nested multiplex PCR. TCRdb used MiXCR to reprocess the multiplex PCR reads, holding one entry per CDR3 protein. Of about 130,000 distinct CDR3 sequences in the sample, under 30% are singletons; the top ten hold approximately 26%. The chain couples TRBV2 to TRBJ2-5; TRBD1 might be the D (6 bases). Sequenced: glioma tissue, nonneoplastic brain tissue, or PBMCs (not recorded which). The clonotype originates from a human donor with low-grade glioma or glioblastoma, undergoing nonglioma brain surgery, or in good health (not recorded which). This chain's CDR3 is CASSATRGTQETQYF. The CDR3 DNA follows: TGTGCCAGCAGCGCCACCAGGGGAACCCAAGAGACCCAGTACTTC.